This TCR beta chain was captured in a study of immune evolution from preneoplasia to lung adenocarcinoma. This clone has a handful of counts. Antigen: not known. The germline V gene encodes CDR1 SQVTM and CDR2 ANQGSEA. The V end was cut by 6 bases, the J end by 2 bases, with 20 bases between. This CDR3 contains 17 residues. General study results and limits: Normal lung had the highest top T cell clone frequencies. Normal lung had highest clonality; later lesions appeared denser, more diverse.

Patients had resection in Japan or China between about 2013 and 2017. Each case's diagnosis was confirmed by two pathologists on H&E. Assay: immunoSEQ multiplex PCR; the TCRdb copy retains only in-frame clones and omits some. The table has 4,000 to 5,000 clones, 75% to 85% seen once. The source is a donor older than 65 with lung adenocarcinoma. This sequence joins TRBV29-1 and TRBJ2-6, with D possibly TRBD2 on 5 matching bases. The sample was FFPE adjacent normal lung tissue. This CDR3 reads CSVEIGRGVAGANVLTF. The CDR3 DNA follows: TGCAGCGTAGAGATTGGACGGGGAGTAGCTGGGGCCAACGTCCTGACTTTC.